These 26 T cell receptor beta chains were sequenced from one sample in a study of blood T cells in healthy people across ages. A J-beta primer mix and a sample-barcoded 5' primer were used in a second PCR of roughly 7 to 12 cycles. TCRdb itself ran the 5' RACE reads through MiXCR, one entry per CDR3 protein. The repertoire consists of hundreds of thousands of distinct CDR3 sequences, with less than 45% occurring once and the leading ten covering about 32%. The sequenced sample was blood. The receptors here all came from a man at least 80 years old in good health.

On this clonotype: Just one base apart from a much larger clone, this may be a read error. The chain combines TRBV28 with TRBJ2-1; D gene unclear. The J call may be faulty, since TRBJ2-7 better matches the DNA end. The CDR3 is made up of 14 amino acids. The V gene's germline CDR1 is MDHEN and CDR2 SYDVKM. CDR3 coding DNA: TGTGCCAGCAGTTTGAGGAGCTCCTACAATGAGCAGTACTTC. Its translation: CASSLRSSYNEQYF.

The J gene is TRBJ2-3, the V gene TRBV7-2; possible D gene TRBD1, 6 bases. Trimming shortened V by 6 bases and J by 6 bases, and 13 bases separated the two germline ends. Germline V CDR1 and CDR2: SGHTA, FQGNSA. The length of the CDR3 is 13 residues. CDR3 in amino acids: CASRYRVPDTQYF. Here the CDR3 DNA reads TGTGCCAGCAGATACAGGGTCCCCGATACGCAGTATTTT.

This clonotype occurred a few times. In DNA form, the CDR3 reads TGTGCCAGCAGTGTCGCGACAGGGAAGTTAGGTGGCTACACCTTC. The encoded protein is CASSVATGKLGGYTF. The gene calls are TRBV2 and TRBJ1-2; 7 bases match TRBD1. V gave up 4 bases and J gave up 7 bases; unmatched junction bases: 12. This CDR3 is 15 amino acids long. Per the germline V gene, CDR1 is SNHLY and CDR2 is FYNNEI. Based on the CDR3 plus reference TRBV2 and TRBJ1-2, the full variable domain is EPEVTQTPSHQVTQMGQEVILRCVPISNHLYFYWYRQILGQKVEFLVSFYNNEISEKSEIFDDQFSVERPDGSNFTLKIRSTKLEDSAMYFCASSVATGKLGGYTFGSGTRLTVV.

The genes are TRBV9 and TRBJ2-1, with 10 bases fitting TRBD2. The ends lost 0 bases at V and 8 bases at J; junction bases unmatched: 11. Germline lookup yields CDR1 SGDLS and CDR2 YYNGEE. CDR3 length equals 17 residues. The CDR3 protein is CASSVARLSGGAHEQFF. CDR3 bases: TGTGCCAGCAGCGTAGCACGACTCAGCGGGGGGGCCCATGAGCAGTTCTTC.

This chain connects TRBV5-1 to TRBJ1-1; possible D gene TRBD1, 5 bases. Germline V CDR1 and CDR2: SGHRS, YFSETQ. The CDR3 contains 15 residues. With 4 bases removed from V and 4 bases from J, the gap between germline ends came to 17 bases. The CDR3 coding sequence is TGCGCCAGCAGCCTCTACTCTCAGGGATCCACTGAAGCTTTCTTT. This gives the protein CASSLYSQGSTEAFF.

The chain is built from TRBV13 and TRBJ1-1; no clear D gene. Germline V gene lookup returns CDR1 PRHDT and CDR2 FYEKMQ (reference sequence). V was trimmed by 5 bases and J by 3 bases, leaving 16 bases between them. CDR3 length: 15 residues. The CDR3 bases are TGTGCCAGCAGCAGGACCCAGGCCCCGTACACTGAAGCTTTCTTT. It encodes CASSRTQAPYTEAFF.

This clonotype was found a few times. The gene calls are TRBV7-8 and TRBJ2-3; D might be TRBD2 (5 bases). There are 18 residues in the CDR3. The V gene's germline CDR1 is SGHVS and CDR2 FQNEAQ. The V gene lost 1 base and the J gene lost 4 bases, with 21 bases spanning the gap. CDR3 coding DNA: TGTGCCAGCAGCTTAGGGCCCTTGGGAGAGCGGACGGCAGATACGCAGTATTTT. It translates to CASSLGPLGERTADTQYF.

V gene TRBV12-3 or TRBV12-4 combines with J gene TRBJ2-5; D is possibly TRBD1 or TRBD2 (5 bases each). This CDR3 is 15 amino acids long. Trimming shortened V by 7 bases and J by 6 bases, and 21 bases separated the two germline ends. The CDR3 reads CASTLGGRGPQTQYF. CDR3 nucleotides: TGTGCCAGCACCCTTGGGGGACGCGGTCCACAGACCCAGTACTTC.

Comments on this clonotype: One end of the junction varies from germline; a read error may be responsible. The chain joins TRBV2 to TRBJ2-7; D uncertain. Germline lookup yields CDR1 SNHLY and CDR2 FYNNEI. This CDR3 region has 14 residues. CDR3 sequence: CTSSERSDEHEQYF. CDR3 DNA sequence: TGTACCAGCAGTGAAAGGTCAGACGAGCACGAGCAGTACTTC. The whole variable domain, filled in from reference TRBV2 and TRBJ2-7, reads EPEVTQTPSHQVTQMGQEVILRCVPISNHLYFYWYRQILGQKVEFLVSFYNNEISEKSEIFDDQFSVERPDGSNFTLKIRSTKLEDSAMYFCTSSERSDEHEQYFGPGTRLTVT.

This sequence joins TRBV28 and TRBJ2-4; tentatively, D is TRBD1 or TRBD2 (5 bases each). The CDR3 extends over 12 amino acids. The germline V and J ends were trimmed by 3 bases and 13 bases, with 13 bases remaining between them. Per germline, CDR1 MDHEN and CDR2 SYDVKM. Here the CDR3 reads CASSFNLGEQYF. The CDR3 nucleotides read TGTGCCAGCAGTTTCAATTTGGGGGAGCAGTACTTC.

The rearrangement joins TRBV28 to TRBJ2-7; D possibly corresponds to TRBD1 (6 bases). The J call may not be correct, given that the DNA end is closer to TRBJ2-1. The CDR3 has 12 amino acids. From germline, CDR1 is MDHEN and CDR2 SYDVKM. DNA for the CDR3: TGTGCCAGCAGTACAGGGACACGGGAGCAGTTCTTC. Translating it yields CASSTGTREQFF.

This clonotype was observed at least ten times. The rearrangement links TRBV7-2 to TRBJ1-2; weak D call: TRBD1 (6 bases). Germline V gene lookup returns CDR1 SGHTA and CDR2 FQGNSA. CDR3 length: 14 amino acids. V was pared by 1 base and J by 5 bases, with 11 bases between. CDR3 region: CASSLEAGVYGYTF. The DNA of the CDR3 is TGTGCCAGCAGCTTAGAGGCAGGGGTGTATGGCTACACCTTC.

V is TRBV6-2 or TRBV6-3 and J is TRBJ2-7, with 13 bases identical to TRBD2. The DNA end is a closer match to TRBJ2-5, so the J assignment may be wrong. The CDR3 contains 16 residues. In germline, CDR1 is MNHEY, CDR2 SVGEGT. The CDR3 region is CASSYGLAGAERTQYF. As DNA, the CDR3 is TGTGCCAGCAGTTACGGACTAGCGGGGGCCGAGAGGACCCAGTACTTC.

This chain connects TRBV15 to TRBJ2-3; 11 nucleotides agree with TRBD2. The CDR3 sequence is 17 residues long. Germline V CDR1 and CDR2: LNHNV, YYDKDF (reference sequence). Trimming removed 0 bases from V and 3 bases from J; junction bases left unmatched: 5. CDR3 residues: CATSRDAWTSGTDTQYF. The CDR3 DNA is TGTGCCACCAGCAGAGATGCCTGGACTAGCGGGACAGATACGCAGTATTTT.

This clonotype was seen a handful of times. This chain uses TRBV7-9 with TRBJ2-7; D might be TRBD1 (6 bases). V lost 5 bases, J lost 0 bases, and 11 bases lay in between. CDR1 is SEHNR and CDR2 is FQNEAQ in the germline V gene (reference sequence). The CDR3 extends over 14 amino acids. Here the CDR3 DNA reads TGTGCCAGCAGCGTCGGACAGAGCTCCTACGAGCAGTACTTC. It translates to CASSVGQSSYEQYF.

This clonotype occurred a few times. The chain employs TRBV5-1 and TRBJ2-7; D remains unclear. The CDR3 loop spans 14 amino acids. V was cut by 7 bases and J by 7 bases, with 21 bases left in between. CDR1 and CDR2 from the germline V gene are SGHRS and YFSETQ. The CDR3 protein is CASCLEGPGGEQYF. The CDR3 coding sequence is TGCGCCAGCTGCCTAGAAGGCCCGGGTGGTGAGCAGTACTTC.

The table lists this clonotype with a few counts. The chain couples TRBV7-9 to TRBJ2-1; tentative D call: TRBD2 (5 bases). CDR1 is SEHNR and CDR2 is FQNEAQ in the germline V gene (reference sequence). The CDR3 length is 15 residues. V lost 4 bases, J lost 8 bases, and 18 bases lay in between. CDR3 nucleotides: TGTGCCAGCAGCTCCCAACGAACTAGGAATCATGAGCAGTTCTTC. This encodes CASSSQRTRNHEQFF.

The rearrangement joins TRBV18 to TRBJ2-1; D is perhaps TRBD2 (5 bases). Germline V lookup: CDR1 KGHSH, CDR2 LQKENI. This CDR3 has 13 amino acids. V lost 2 bases to trimming and J lost 6 bases, with 8 bases between them. CDR3 region: CASSPNGLNEQFF. The CDR3 DNA sequence: TGTGCCAGCTCACCAAACGGACTCAATGAGCAGTTCTTC. Full variable domain (outside the CDR3, taken from reference TRBV18 and TRBJ2-1): NAGVMQNPRHLVRRRGQEARLRCSPMKGHSHVYWYRQLPEEGLKFMVYLQKENIIDESGMPKERFSAEFPKEGPSILRIQQVVRGDSAAYFCASSPNGLNEQFFGPGTRLTVL.

The rearrangement uses TRBV10-3 and TRBJ2-1, with TRBD2 identical over 8 bases. The CDR3 consists of 16 residues. Unmatched junction bases numbered 8, after V lost 2 bases and J lost 5 bases. Germline assignment: CDR1 ENHRY and CDR2 SYGVKD. CDR3 coding DNA: TGTGCCATCAGTGAGATGAGCGGGAGAGAGAACAATGAGCAGTTCTTC. Translating gives CAISEMSGRENNEQFF.

This clonotype was found many times. The CDR3 here is CASSFQVGDEQYF. CDR3 nucleotides: TGTGCCAGCAGCTTCCAGGTGGGGGACGAGCAGTACTTC. The V gene is TRBV7-7, the J gene TRBJ2-7, with D tentatively TRBD1 or TRBD2 (5 bases each). Germline lookup yields CDR1 SSHAT and CDR2 FNYEAQ (reference sequence). This CDR3 has 13 amino acids. Trimming took off 3 bases at V and 5 bases at J, with 11 bases between the two ends. Filled out from reference TRBV7-7 and TRBJ2-7, the complete variable domain reads GAGVSQSPRYKVTKRGQDVTLRCDPISSHATLYWYQQALGQGPEFLTYFNYEAQPDKSGLPSDRFSAERPEGSISTLTIQRTEQRDSAMYRCASSFQVGDEQYFGPGTRLTVT.

V usage is TRBV24-1 and J usage is TRBJ2-2, with TRBD2 identical over 7 bases. Looked up from germline, CDR1 is KGHDR and CDR2 is SFDVKD. CDR3 length equals 16 residues. Unmatched junction bases numbered 7, after V lost 5 bases and J lost 2 bases. The CDR3 region is CATSARPGLNTGELFF. The CDR3 coding sequence is TGTGCCACCAGTGCCCGTCCGGGACTAAACACCGGGGAGCTGTTTTTT.

In its sample, this clonotype was seen many times. The gene calls are TRBV28 and TRBJ1-2; D is uncertain. Trimming removed 7 bases at V and 4 bases at J, with 13 bases between. Germline lookup yields CDR1 MDHEN and CDR2 SYDVKM. This CDR3 is built from 13 residues. CDR3 amino acids: CASTLEGAYGYTF. The CDR3, as DNA: TGTGCCAGCACCCTTGAGGGCGCCTATGGCTACACCTTC.

The chain uses TRBV25-1 and TRBJ2-5; D might be TRBD1 (5 bases). Trimming stripped 9 bases from V and 0 bases from J, with 11 bases between. The CDR3 is made up of 13 amino acids. CDR1 is MGHDK and CDR2 is SYGVNS in the germline V gene. CDR3 protein: CASTRQYQETQYF. The CDR3 region has the DNA TGTGCCAGTACAAGACAGTACCAAGAGACCCAGTACTTC.

This clonotype appeared a few times. The CDR3 is CSALGTQNSYGYTF. The CDR3 DNA is TGCAGTGCTCTAGGGACACAAAATTCATATGGCTACACCTTC. The gene calls are TRBV20-1 and TRBJ1-2; the D gene is possibly TRBD1 (6 bases). Per the germline V gene, CDR1 is DFQATT and CDR2 is SNEGSKA (reference sequence). The V and J ends lost 5 bases and 5 bases respectively, with 18 bases between them. This CDR3 has 14 residues.

This clonotype was seen more than once but under ten times. The V gene is TRBV7-3, the J gene TRBJ2-7; either TRBD1 or TRBD2 may fit D (5 bases each). V shed 5 bases and J shed 3 bases, with 17 bases lying between them. CDR1 and CDR2 from the germline V gene are SGHTA and FQGTGA. This CDR3 is 15 amino acids long. DNA for the CDR3: TGTGCCAGCAGCCCCCAAGCCGGGGCAAACTACGAGCAGTACTTC. Amino acids: CASSPQAGANYEQYF.

This chain connects TRBV12-3 or TRBV12-4 to TRBJ1-4; possible D gene TRBD1, 6 bases. This CDR3 spans 20 amino acids. V lost 4 bases and J lost 0, with 24 bases in between. The CDR3 is CASSSQLRTGFSTTNEKLFF. The DNA of the CDR3 is TGTGCCAGCAGTTCCCAACTTCGTACAGGGTTTAGCACAACTAATGAAAAACTGTTTTTT.